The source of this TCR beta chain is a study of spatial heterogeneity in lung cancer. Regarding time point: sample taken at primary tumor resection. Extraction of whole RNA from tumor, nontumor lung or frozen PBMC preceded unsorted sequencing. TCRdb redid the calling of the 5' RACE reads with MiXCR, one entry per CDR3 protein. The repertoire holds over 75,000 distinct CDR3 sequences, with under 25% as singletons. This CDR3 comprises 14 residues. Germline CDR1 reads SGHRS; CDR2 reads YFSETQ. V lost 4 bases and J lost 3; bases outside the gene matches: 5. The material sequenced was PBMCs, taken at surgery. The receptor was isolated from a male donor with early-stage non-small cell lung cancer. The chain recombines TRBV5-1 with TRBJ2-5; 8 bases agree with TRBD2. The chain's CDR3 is CASSAGLVEETQYF. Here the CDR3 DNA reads TGCGCCAGCAGCGCGGGACTAGTTGAAGAGACCCAGTACTTC.